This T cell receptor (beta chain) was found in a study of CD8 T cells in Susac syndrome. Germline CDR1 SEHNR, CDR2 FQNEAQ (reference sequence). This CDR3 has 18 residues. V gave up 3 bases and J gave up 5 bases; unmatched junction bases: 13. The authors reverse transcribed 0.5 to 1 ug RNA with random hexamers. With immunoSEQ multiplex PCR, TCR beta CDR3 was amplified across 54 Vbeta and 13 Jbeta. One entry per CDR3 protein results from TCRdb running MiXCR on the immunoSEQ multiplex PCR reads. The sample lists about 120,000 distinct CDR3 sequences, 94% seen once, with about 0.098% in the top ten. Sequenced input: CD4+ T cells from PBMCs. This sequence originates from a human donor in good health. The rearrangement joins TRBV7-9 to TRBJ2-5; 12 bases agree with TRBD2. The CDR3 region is CASSFPLRLAGVMETQYF. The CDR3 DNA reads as TGTGCCAGCAGCTTCCCACTTCGACTAGCGGGAGTTATGGAGACCCAGTACTTC.